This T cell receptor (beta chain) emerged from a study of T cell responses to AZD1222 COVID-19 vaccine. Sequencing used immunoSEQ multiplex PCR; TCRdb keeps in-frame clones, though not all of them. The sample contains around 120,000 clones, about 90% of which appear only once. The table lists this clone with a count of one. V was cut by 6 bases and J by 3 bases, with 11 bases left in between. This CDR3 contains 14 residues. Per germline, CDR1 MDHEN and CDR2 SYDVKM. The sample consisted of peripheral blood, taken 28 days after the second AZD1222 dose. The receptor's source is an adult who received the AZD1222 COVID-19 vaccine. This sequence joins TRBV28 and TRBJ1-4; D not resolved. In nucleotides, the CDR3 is TGTGCCAGCAGCCAGGACGGGGCTAATGAAAAACTGTTTTTT. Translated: CASSQDGANEKLFF. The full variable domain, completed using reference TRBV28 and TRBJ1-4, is DVKVTQSSRYLVKRTGEKVFLECVQDMDHENMFWYRQDPGLGLRLIYFSYDVKMKEKGDIPEGYSVSREKKERFSLILESASTNQTSMYLCASSQDGANEKLFFGSGTQLSVL.